These 9 T cell receptor beta chains came from one sample sequenced in a study of T-cell reconstitution after alpha-beta-depleted transplantation in children. Preparation of the TCRbeta library was carried out with unique molecular identifiers. TCRdb reprocessed the PCR reads with MiXCR, giving one entry per CDR3 protein. There are 200,000 or so distinct CDR3 sequences in the sample; 5.5% to 7% occur only once, and 5% to 6.5% lies in the top ten. The specimen comprised PBMCs, sampled before TCRalphabeta/CD19-depleted stem cell transplant. The receptor set was obtained from a boy aged 2-15 years with acute lymphoblastic leukemia, due to receive a stem cell transplant.

The chain uses TRBV20-1 and TRBJ2-2, with 9 bases aligning to TRBD1. After removal of 4 bases from V and 4 bases from J, the junction contained 7 bases not matched to a gene. The CDR3 runs to 15 residues. Per germline, CDR1 DFQATT and CDR2 SNEGSKA (reference sequence). CDR3 DNA: TGCAGTGCTACTTTACAGGGGGCGCCCACCGGGGAGCTGTTTTTT. Encoded protein: CSATLQGAPTGELFF.

This clonotype has more than one count but fewer than ten. This chain uses TRBV7-9 with TRBJ1-2; TRBD1 is a possible D gene (6 bases). The V end was cut by 5 bases, the J end by 2 bases, with 18 bases between. Per germline, CDR1 SEHNR and CDR2 FQNEAQ (reference sequence). The CDR3 consists of 16 residues. Here the CDR3 reads CASSGARQGKNYGYTF. CDR3 DNA: TGTGCCAGCAGCGGAGCCCGCCAGGGGAAGAACTATGGCTACACCTTC.

This clonotype was picked up a small number of times. The chain uses TRBV9 and TRBJ2-5, with D unresolved. V was cut by 0 bases and J by 1 base, with 4 bases left in between. Germline CDR1 reads SGDLS; CDR2 reads YYNGEE. This CDR3 is 13 amino acids long. The CDR3 DNA reads as TGTGCCAGCAGCGTAGCCAGCCAAGAGACCCAGTACTTC. Protein product: CASSVASQETQYF.

The chain couples TRBV28 to TRBJ1-5, with 8 bases fitting TRBD1. J lost 2 bases, V lost 3 bases, and 3 bases had no gene match. CDR3 size: 15 residues. CDR1 is MDHEN, CDR2 SYDVKM, per germline. DNA of the CDR3: TGTGCCAGCAGTTTCAGGGGACAGGGCAATCAGCCCCAGCATTTT. Translated: CASSFRGQGNQPQHF.

This clonotype was counted at least ten times. V is TRBV5-5 and J is TRBJ2-7; 9 nucleotides align to TRBD1. V lost 0 bases, J lost 1 base, and 5 bases stayed unmatched. Germline V lookup: CDR1 SGHKS, CDR2 YYEKEE (reference sequence). The length of the CDR3 is 16 residues. CDR3 DNA sequence: TGTGCCAGCAGCTTGGACCCGGGACAGGGATCCTACGAGCAGTACTTC. It encodes CASSLDPGQGSYEQYF.

The rearrangement links TRBV9 to TRBJ2-3; D unclear. V lost 4 bases, J lost 4 bases, and 19 bases lay in between. This CDR3 comprises 16 residues. Germline CDR1 SGDLS, CDR2 YYNGEE. CDR3 sequence reads: CASSPSKFRLPDTQYF. CDR3 nucleotides: TGTGCCAGCAGCCCATCGAAATTCCGACTCCCAGATACGCAGTATTTT.

This clonotype was detected many times. The chain uses TRBV5-1 and TRBJ2-3; D unresolved. The germline V and J ends were trimmed by 1 base and 4 bases, with 10 bases remaining between them. Germline V lookup: CDR1 SGHRS, CDR2 YFSETQ. The CDR3 covers 14 residues. The CDR3 protein is CASSLSQRADTQYF. In DNA, the CDR3 is TGCGCCAGCAGCTTGTCGCAGCGCGCAGATACGCAGTATTTT.

This sequence joins TRBV19 and TRBJ1-1, with D possibly TRBD1 on 6 matching bases. Germline V CDR1 and CDR2: LNHDA, SQIVND (reference sequence). The V end was cut by 4 bases, the J end by 3 bases, with 18 bases between. The CDR3 totals 16 residues. CDR3 region: CASSRGRGRWDTEAFF. Written as DNA, the CDR3 is TGTGCCAGTAGTAGGGGACGGGGGCGCTGGGACACTGAAGCTTTCTTT.

This clonotype was observed many times. The chain couples TRBV4-3 to TRBJ2-3, with D possibly matching TRBD2 (6 bases). The CDR3 runs 13 residues. Trimming pared 1 base from V and 14 bases from J, leaving 16 bases between. Germline lookup yields CDR1 LGHNA and CDR2 YSLEER. The CDR3 DNA reads TGCGCCAGCAGCCAAGGTCTAACTAGCTGGCTGTATTTT. This sequence encodes CASSQGLTSWLYF.